This entry is about one TCR beta chain. Its binding antigen is unknown. There are no base qualities to consult, and no much larger clone falls within one base. This entry comes from a study of Tregs in tolerant kidney transplant recipients (dated by TCRdb to between 2018 and 2020). Some background on the complete study: The transplants used related donors with nonmyeloablative bone marrow transplantation, and mixed chimerism in the human trials was transient. Before combined kidney and bone marrow transplantation, this study identified donor-specific regulatory T cells using TCRbeta sequencing and then followed those same cells after transplant. The research as a whole found: The study was limited by small patient numbers, and the findings need validation in larger populations and under other immunosuppression protocols. For some patients the PCR primers changed over time, which made it impossible to compare the samples from those patients at the nucleotide level. Donor-specific Treg expansion was found to exceed global Treg expansion in tolerant patients, suggesting antigen-driven rather than nonspecific expansion. The most biologically relevant and donor-specific TCRbeta repertoire appeared to be identified by expanding Tregs with activated donor B cells. Biological reproducibility was not directly addressed, though technical replication error appeared minimal.

A distance of 9 bases separates the germline ends of V and J, which lose 6 bases and 1 base respectively. Measured from the cysteine to the phenylalanine, the CDR3 is 13 residues long. The retained sequence is limited to the CDR3, 39 bases, with the frame set at the first base. The germline V gene sets CDR1 to MGHRA and CDR2 to YSYEKL. Reading the label with the study, this specimen's time point is: blood sample drawn before combined kidney and bone marrow transplant. Thawed PBMCs were FACS-sorted into unstimulated Tregs (CD4+CD25+CD127-), CD4+ non-Tregs (CD4+CD25-), CD4 cells and CD8 cells. The patients were a few recipients of combined kidney and bone marrow transplants from the ITN036ST trial, and samples were available only from these trial subjects. Healthy control blood was processed by Ficoll density gradient to PBMCs and cryopreserved; patient PBMCs were collected before and after transplant.

For TCRbeta CDR3 sequencing, genomic DNA was extracted from sorted cells using the QIAGEN DNeasy Blood and Tissue Kit. High-throughput TCRbeta CDR3 sequencing, which included PCR amplification with bias correction and internal controls, was done commercially through immunoSEQ. The study's own analysis went as follows. Unique productive TCRbeta sequences were defined by CDR3 nucleotide sequence when primers matched and otherwise by CDR3 amino acid sequence together with Vbeta and Jbeta genes. Sorting error was corrected by removing sequences shared between sorted populations at a frequency ratio of 2:1 or less, and the remaining shared sequences were assigned to the higher population. Sequences were defined as donor-reactive when expanded at least 5-fold in CFSE-low cells versus unstimulated cells and present at a frequency of at least 0.01% in CFSE-low cells. Jensen-Shannon divergence, calculated on the top 100 TCRbeta sequences ranked by frequency, was used to quantify repertoire divergence. For any sample with multiple sequencing runs, sorting error was corrected in each run separately before the runs were pooled. Here the immuneACCESS table is served through TCRdb, limited to in-frame sequences with V and J called. Missing clones are a known gap in these copies; in checked studies unresolved V genes cover under half, and the rest lacks a known reason. The V and J calls and clone size are taken from that table; D and trimming were inferred from the DNA. For this sample the table gives 60,000 to 70,000 clones, of which around 90% were detected only once. About a tenth of the sample lies in the top ten.

Sequencing used CD8+ T cells from blood, obtained before the transplant. The source is a human donor who received a combined kidney and bone marrow transplant. The sequence links TRBV4-1 to TRBJ1-1; the D gene lacks a confident call. The CDR3 loop reads CASSLRQNTEAFF. In nucleotides, the sequence is TGCGCCAGCAGTCTCAGACAGAACACTGAAGCTTTCTTT.